The entry below describes one TCR beta chain. Its target is not known. The data were obtained in a study of cytomegalovirus exposure and HLA in healthy donors. Overall study context: The approximately 110 validation repertoires used a platform that matched the one used for the 666 first-cohort repertoires, as a later analysis reported.

Data came from immunoSEQ multiplex PCR; TCRdb stores just in-frame clones and leaves some out. The sample has about 310,000 clones, 88% seen once. The germline V gene encodes CDR1 SNHLY and CDR2 FYNNEI. V lost 2 bases and J 0 bases, leaving 4 bases between the germline ends. The CDR3 is 14 residues long. Whole-study results and caveats: Both high specificity and high sensitivity reportedly marked the classifier's diagnosis of cytomegalovirus status.

This rearrangement joins TRBV2 to TRBJ1-4, with D unclear. The sample comprised PBMCs. This receptor was identified in a man between 25 and 39 years old in good health and CMV-seronegative. CDR3 sequence: CASSESSTNEKLFF. DNA for the CDR3: TGTGCCAGCAGTGAATCCTCAACTAATGAAAAACTGTTTTTT.